Below, 32 T cell receptor beta chains from the same sample are listed, as sequenced in a study of early T cells in non-severe SARS-CoV-2 infection. MiXCR, applied by TCRdb to the 5' RACE reads, yields one record per CDR3 protein. The table records 70,000 to 95,000 distinct CDR3 sequences, over 8.5% of them present only once. The specimen was whole blood. Source of these receptors: an adult who was a healthcare worker with PCR-confirmed SARS-CoV-2 infection or an uninfected control (not recorded which).

This clonotype was observed many times. V and J are TRBV18 and TRBJ1-5, with 8 nucleotides matching TRBD1. Germline V gene lookup returns CDR1 KGHSH and CDR2 LQKENI. The CDR3 spans 16 residues. The junction had 14 bases not matched to a gene; V was cut back by 6 bases and J by 7 bases. In nucleotides, the CDR3 is TGTGCCAGCTCGCCTCCGGGACAGGCAGTGGGGCAGCCCCAGCATTTT. Protein product: CASSPPGQAVGQPQHF.

This clonotype appeared a few times. This chain links TRBV29-1 with TRBJ2-1; the D gene is possibly TRBD2 (7 bases). CDR1 SQVTM and CDR2 ANQGSEA come from the germline V gene. The CDR3 sequence is 12 residues long. CDR3 in amino acids: CRAGGHRDEQFF. Written as DNA, the CDR3 is TGCAGAGCCGGGGGGCATCGGGATGAGCAGTTCTTC.

The chain is built from TRBV4-2 and TRBJ1-6; TRBD1 matches 8 bases. The V and J ends lost 0 bases and 10 bases, in that order; junction bases with no gene match: 5. This CDR3 is built from 15 residues. The germline V gene has CDR1 LGHNA and CDR2 YNFKEQ. This CDR3 reads CASSQEAGGESPLHF. The CDR3 DNA reads TGTGCCAGCAGCCAAGAGGCAGGGGGCGAATCACCCCTCCACTTT.

This clonotype has a count of ten or more. CDR3 in DNA: TGTGCCAGCAGACGGGAGGGAGGTATGGATGAGCAGTTCTTC. It encodes CASRREGGMDEQFF. This chain joins TRBV27 and TRBJ2-1, with 8 nucleotides matching TRBD2. The CDR3 has 14 amino acids. The V gene end was trimmed by 6 bases and the J gene end by 8 bases; junction bases not matched to a gene: 9. Germline V gene data show CDR1 as MNHEY and CDR2 as SMNVEV (reference sequence).

This clonotype was seen a handful of times. J is TRBJ2-3 and V is TRBV20-1; 11 bases agree with TRBD2. Germline assignment: CDR1 DFQATT and CDR2 SNEGSKA (reference sequence). The junction had 6 bases not matched to a gene; V was cut back by 5 bases and J by 5 bases. The CDR3 is made up of 14 amino acids. As DNA, the CDR3 is TGCAGTGCTCGTAGCGGGAGGGGAGTAGATACGCAGTATTTT. Translation gives CSARSGRGVDTQYF.

The chain employs TRBV5-1 and TRBJ1-5, with a weak D call TRBD1 (5 bases). CDR1 SGHRS and CDR2 YFSETQ come from the germline V gene. V was cut by 3 bases and J by 0 bases, with 10 bases left in between. CDR3 length: 15 residues. CDR3 nucleotides: TGCGCCAGCAGCTCTGAGGGGTATAGCAATCAGCCCCAGCATTTT. Residues: CASSSEGYSNQPQHF.

V usage is TRBV4-2 and J usage is TRBJ2-3; D may match TRBD1 or TRBD2 (6 bases each). Trimming shortened V by 3 bases and J by 2 bases, and 18 bases separated the two germline ends. The CDR3 consists of 17 residues. In germline, CDR1 is LGHNA, CDR2 YNFKEQ. In nucleotides, the CDR3 is TGTGCCAGCAGCCAGGGGGGCCTAAGGACTGACACAGATACGCAGTATTTT. It codes for CASSQGGLRTDTDTQYF.

This chain uses TRBV28 with TRBJ2-4; the D is unclear. The CDR3 loop spans 11 amino acids. The V end lost 3 bases, the J end lost 6 bases, and 3 bases lay between the germline ends. CDR1 is MDHEN and CDR2 is SYDVKM in the germline V gene. CDR3 protein: CASSFLNIQYF. CDR3 DNA: TGTGCCAGCAGTTTTTTAAACATTCAGTACTTC.

The J gene is TRBJ2-7, the V gene TRBV28; tentative D call: TRBD1 (6 bases). The CDR3 totals 14 residues. The V and J ends lost 1 base and 4 bases respectively, with 11 bases between them. Germline V CDR1 and CDR2: MDHEN, SYDVKM. In DNA form, the CDR3 reads TGTGCCAGCAGTTTATCAGGGGTGGGTTACGAGCAGTACTTC. The encoded protein is CASSLSGVGYEQYF.

This clonotype has only a few counts. The rearrangement links TRBV6-1 to TRBJ1-6; 10 bases map to TRBD1. The CDR3 spans 13 residues. Germline V gene data show CDR1 as MNHNS and CDR2 as SASEGT. V dropped 10 bases and J dropped 8; count of bases not matched to a gene: 5. CDR3 loop: CAITDRGYSPLHF. CDR3 nucleotides: TGTGCCATCACGGACAGGGGGTATTCACCCCTCCACTTT.

This clonotype was counted between two and nine times. This chain joins TRBV9 and TRBJ2-2; tentative D call: TRBD1 (6 bases). V lost 0 bases to trimming and J lost 4 bases, with 10 bases between them. This CDR3 is built from 15 residues. Germline assignment: CDR1 SGDLS and CDR2 YYNGEE. Written as DNA, the CDR3 is TGTGCCAGCAGCGTAGCCCAGGGGAGCACCGGGGAGCTGTTTTTT. Its protein product is CASSVAQGSTGELFF.

There are a few counts of this clonotype. The CDR3 spells CASSLDGVLSTDTQYF. As DNA, the CDR3 is TGTGCCAGCAGCTTAGATGGGGTCCTCTCCACAGATACGCAGTATTTT. The V gene is TRBV11-2, the J gene TRBJ2-3; no clear D gene. This CDR3 comprises 16 residues. With 0 bases removed from V and 2 bases from J, the gap between germline ends came to 12 bases. The V gene's germline CDR1 is SGHAT and CDR2 FQNNGV.

This clonotype was detected ten times or more. V usage is TRBV4-2 and J usage is TRBJ2-4, with D possibly matching TRBD2 (6 bases). V was pared by 0 bases and J by 1 base, with 7 bases between. Germline V gene lookup returns CDR1 LGHNA and CDR2 YNFKEQ. There are 15 residues in the CDR3. CDR3 sequence: CASSQDAGAKNIQYF. The CDR3 DNA reads as TGTGCCAGCAGCCAAGATGCGGGGGCCAAAAACATTCAGTACTTC.

This clonotype was observed a handful of times. This chain connects TRBV28 to TRBJ2-3; D unresolved. Trimming took off 8 bases at V and 8 bases at J, with 11 bases between the two ends. The CDR3 is 11 residues long. The germline gives CDR1 MDHEN, CDR2 SYDVKM. CDR3 residues: CASALLRTQYF. The CDR3, as DNA: TGTGCCAGCGCGTTATTACGTACGCAGTATTTT. Complete variable domain (other parts from reference TRBV28 and TRBJ2-3): DVKVTQSSRYLVKRTGEKVFLECVQDMDHENMFWYRQDPGLGLRLIYFSYDVKMKEKGDIPEGYSVSREKKERFSLILESASTNQTSMYLCASALLRTQYFGPGTRLTVL.

The CDR3 DNA reads as TGCGCCAGCAGCCCAGAGGCGGGACACAATCAGCCCCAGCATTTT. This gives the protein CASSPEAGHNQPQHF. The chain joins TRBV5-1 to TRBJ1-5; TRBD1 might be the D (6 bases). Germline assignment: CDR1 SGHRS and CDR2 YFSETQ. V lost 4 bases and J lost 3, with 14 bases in between. The length of the CDR3 is 15 residues.

This clonotype appeared many times. The V gene is TRBV9, the J gene TRBJ1-5; no firm D call. The CDR3 has 15 amino acids. The V and J ends lost 0 bases and 6 bases respectively, with 13 bases between them. Looked up from germline, CDR1 is SGDLS and CDR2 is YYNGEE. The chain's CDR3 is CASSVGGGIAQPQHF. The DNA of the CDR3 is TGTGCCAGCAGCGTAGGAGGAGGGATCGCTCAGCCCCAGCATTTT.

The rearrangement joins TRBV7-9 to TRBJ2-1, with 7 bases matching TRBD1. CDR1 is SEHNR and CDR2 is FQNEAQ in the germline V gene (reference sequence). Trimming at V came to 7 bases and at J to 0 bases, leaving 12 bases not matched to a gene. The CDR3 length is 17 residues. The CDR3, as DNA: TGTGCCAGCATCCCTTCAGGGGGAAGAGCCTCCTACAATGAGCAGTTCTTC. Translating it yields CASIPSGGRASYNEQFF.

This clonotype was seen a handful of times. The chain carries TRBV12-3 or TRBV12-4 and TRBJ1-2, with 9 positions matching TRBD1. The CDR3 contains 13 residues. Trimming at V came to 1 base and at J to 6 bases, leaving 0 bases not matched to a gene. The CDR3 region is CASSLGTGDGYTF. DNA of the CDR3: TGTGCCAGCAGTTTAGGGACAGGGGATGGCTACACCTTC.

The V gene is TRBV20-1, the J gene TRBJ2-7; no definite D call. This CDR3 comprises 14 residues. Looked up from germline, CDR1 is DFQATT and CDR2 is SNEGSKA (reference sequence). Trimming cost V 1 base and J 4 bases, with 14 bases left between them. The CDR3 nucleotides are TGCAGTGCTAGAGCCGTCCCAACACATTACGAGCAGTACTTC. It codes for CSARAVPTHYEQYF.

This clonotype was counted many times. This chain uses TRBV7-9 with TRBJ2-1, with 8 positions matching TRBD2. V trimming: 5 bases; J trimming: 6 bases; junction bases outside the gene matches: 9. The CDR3 is 15 residues long. Germline assignment: CDR1 SEHNR and CDR2 FQNEAQ (reference sequence). The CDR3 DNA reads TGTGCCAGCAGCGCGAAAGCGGGAGTGGGCAATGAGCAGTTCTTC. This encodes CASSAKAGVGNEQFF. Full variable domain (missing parts from reference TRBV7-9 and TRBJ2-1): DTGVSQNPRHKITKRGQNVTFRCDPISEHNRLYWYRQTLGQGPEFLTYFQNEAQLEKSRLLSDRFSAERPKGSFSTLEIQRTEQGDSAMYLCASSAKAGVGNEQFFGPGTRLTVL.

CDR3 sequence: CASSSRTEGPVGTQYF. In DNA form, the CDR3 reads TGTGCCAGCAGTTCGCGGACAGAGGGACCGGTTGGGACCCAGTACTTC. This chain joins TRBV12-3 or TRBV12-4 and TRBJ2-5; weak D call: TRBD1 (6 bases). This CDR3 is built from 16 residues. Trimming removed 4 bases from V and 7 bases from J, with 22 bases in between.

The chain has TRBV19 and TRBJ2-1; 8 bases are a match to TRBD1. Germline-derived CDR1 and CDR2 are LNHDA and SQIVND (reference sequence). This CDR3 region has 15 residues. Trimming took 8 bases from V and 3 from J; bases not matched to a gene: 9. The CDR3 DNA sequence: TGTGCCAGTTCAGTAGACAGGGGATTCTACAATGAGCAGTTCTTC. This sequence encodes CASSVDRGFYNEQFF.

The chain couples TRBV28 to TRBJ2-3; D gene uncertain. In germline, CDR1 is MDHEN, CDR2 SYDVKM. The CDR3 runs 12 residues. With 1 base removed from V and 10 bases from J, the gap between germline ends came to 9 bases. This CDR3 reads CASSLFSSAQYF. CDR3 bases: TGTGCCAGCAGTTTATTTTCCTCGGCGCAGTATTTT.

This clonotype was counted many times. The rearrangement joins TRBV2 to TRBJ2-2, with 9 nucleotides matching TRBD2. CDR3 size: 14 residues. CDR1 and CDR2 (germline): SNHLY, FYNNEI. With V trimmed by 9 bases and J by 0 bases, 2 bases remained unmatched. CDR3 in amino acids: CARTSGTNTGELFF. The CDR3 DNA sequence: TGTGCCAGGACTAGCGGAACGAACACCGGGGAGCTGTTTTTT.

This clonotype was counted between two and nine times. The chain employs TRBV11-1 and TRBJ2-3, with TRBD2 matching 8 bases. The V segment lost 3 bases and the J segment 3 bases; nucleotides outside the gene matches: 8. The CDR3 runs to 16 residues. Germline loops: CDR1 SGHAT, CDR2 FQDESV (reference sequence). This chain's CDR3 is CASSLGEREWTDTQYF. The DNA of the CDR3 is TGTGCCAGCAGCTTGGGCGAGCGGGAGTGGACAGATACGCAGTATTTT.

This clonotype was counted at least ten times. This chain links TRBV20-1 with TRBJ2-1; 13 bases fit TRBD2. This CDR3 has 16 residues. V trimming: 0 bases; J trimming: 3 bases; junction bases outside the gene matches: 2. Per germline, CDR1 DFQATT and CDR2 SNEGSKA (reference sequence). CDR3 protein: CSARDRLAGGYNEQFF. Written as DNA, the CDR3 is TGCAGTGCTAGAGATAGACTAGCGGGAGGCTACAATGAGCAGTTCTTC.

This sequence joins TRBV18 and TRBJ2-2; D may be TRBD2 (5 bases). Germline V gene lookup returns CDR1 KGHSH and CDR2 LQKENI. The CDR3 sequence is 14 residues long. V was shortened by 7 bases and J by 3 bases, with 12 bases between the two germline ends. Here the CDR3 reads CASFKGADTGELFF. CDR3 in DNA: TGTGCCAGCTTTAAGGGAGCGGACACCGGGGAGCTGTTTTTT.

This clonotype was detected many times. The chain links TRBV6-2 or TRBV6-3 to TRBJ1-5; 9 positions match TRBD1. There are 16 residues in the CDR3. Trimming removed 5 bases from V and 0 bases from J; junction bases left unmatched: 5. Per the germline V gene, CDR1 is MNHEY and CDR2 is SVGEGT. The CDR3 protein is CASSPDRGYSNQPQHF. The CDR3 DNA reads as TGTGCCAGCAGTCCGGACAGGGGATATAGCAATCAGCCCCAGCATTTT.

This clonotype was observed many times. This sequence joins TRBV10-2 and TRBJ1-1; no clear D gene. The V and J ends lost 2 bases and 1 base respectively, with 8 bases between them. The CDR3 totals 14 residues. Germline V gives CDR1 WSHSY, CDR2 SAAADI. CDR3 in amino acids: CASSEPATNTEAFF. Written as DNA, the CDR3 is TGCGCCAGCAGTGAGCCAGCCACGAACACTGAAGCTTTCTTT.

This clonotype was observed many times. The chain is built from TRBV3-1 and TRBJ2-1; tentatively, D is TRBD2 (5 bases). The CDR3 is 16 residues long. From germline, CDR1 is LGHDT and CDR2 YNNKEL (reference sequence). V was shortened by 4 bases and J by 8 bases, with 21 bases between the two germline ends. CDR3 protein: CASSLRTSLGSDEQFF. DNA for the CDR3: TGTGCCAGCAGCCTCCGGACCAGTCTGGGTAGCGATGAGCAGTTCTTC.

The rearrangement links TRBV5-1 to TRBJ2-5; 8 nucleotides align to TRBD2. CDR3 length: 12 residues. Germline CDR1 is SGHRS and CDR2 is YFSETQ. With V trimmed by 9 bases and J by 4 bases, 5 bases remained unmatched. This chain's CDR3 is CATGREGETQYF. As DNA, the CDR3 is TGCGCCACCGGCCGGGAGGGAGAGACCCAGTACTTC.

This clonotype appeared many times. The chain employs TRBV30 and TRBJ2-7, with D perhaps TRBD1 (6 bases). The CDR3 totals 14 residues. Trimming left V 2 bases short and J 3 bases short, with 14 bases between. Germline V gene sequence: CDR1 GTSNPN, CDR2 SVGIG (reference sequence). This chain's CDR3 is CAWSSGTSLYEQYF. The CDR3 DNA sequence: TGTGCCTGGAGTTCCGGGACATCCCTCTACGAGCAGTACTTC.